This is a list of T cell receptor beta chains from one sample in a study of blood T cells in healthy people across ages. TCRdb independently ran MiXCR on the 5' RACE reads; one entry per CDR3 protein. The profile covers over 700,000 distinct CDR3 sequences, with 20% to 30% appearing a single time and under 10% taken by the ten largest. The sample was also linked to a second study, of T cells of mothers and their children.

Sequencing used blood. These TCRs come from a boy younger than 18 in good health. Both conserved end residues are part of each CDR3. D genes are given only for firm matches. A row's size may be missing; if present it is once, few, many or a size class.

d_call clone_size j_call v_call cdr3_aa cdr3_nt
TRBD1 few TRBJ1-1 TRBV4-1 CASSQDQGAGFF TGCGCCAGCAGCCAAGATCAGGGGGCAGGTTTCTTT
NA NA TRBJ2-5 TRBV24-1 CATSEGSETQYF TGTGCCACCAGTGAGGGCTCAGAGACCCAGTACTTC
TRBD1 NA TRBJ1-2 TRBV29-1 CSVLQGAPDYGYTF TGCAGCGTCTTACAGGGGGCGCCGGACTATGGCTACACCTTC
NA few TRBJ1-5 TRBV2 CASLMGGGSNQPQHF TGTGCCAGCCTGATGGGGGGTGGTAGCAATCAGCCCCAGCATTTT
NA NA TRBJ2-3 TRBV12-3/TRBV12-4 CASSAPPGSTDTQYF TGTGCCAGCAGTGCCCCCCCGGGGAGCACAGATACGCAGTATTTT
TRBD1 NA TRBJ2-2 TRBV7-2 CASSARDRDSTGELFF TGTGCCAGCAGCGCCCGGGACAGGGATTCCACCGGGGAGCTGTTTTTT
NA few TRBJ2-5 TRBV2 CASTITGNQETQYF TGTGCCAGCACCATTACAGGGAACCAAGAGACCCAGTACTTC
TRBD2 medium-sized TRBJ2-3 TRBV7-2 CASSLTSGEVDTQYF TGTGCCAGCAGCCTGACTAGCGGGGAGGTAGATACGCAGTATTTT
NA few TRBJ1-5 TRBV5-1 CASSLEGGQQPQHF TGCGCCAGCAGCTTGGAGGGGGGGCAACAGCCCCAGCATTTT
TRBD2 few TRBJ2-5 TRBV13 CASGTSGQETQYF TGTGCCAGCGGGACTAGCGGCCAAGAGACCCAGTACTTC
TRBD2 NA TRBJ2-5 TRBV6-5 CASSFGLAGAYQETQYF TGTGCCAGCAGTTTCGGACTAGCGGGGGCGTACCAAGAGACCCAGTACTTC
NA few TRBJ2-1 TRBV20-1 CSARDPLAEQFF TGCAGTGCTAGAGATCCCCTGGCTGAGCAGTTCTTC